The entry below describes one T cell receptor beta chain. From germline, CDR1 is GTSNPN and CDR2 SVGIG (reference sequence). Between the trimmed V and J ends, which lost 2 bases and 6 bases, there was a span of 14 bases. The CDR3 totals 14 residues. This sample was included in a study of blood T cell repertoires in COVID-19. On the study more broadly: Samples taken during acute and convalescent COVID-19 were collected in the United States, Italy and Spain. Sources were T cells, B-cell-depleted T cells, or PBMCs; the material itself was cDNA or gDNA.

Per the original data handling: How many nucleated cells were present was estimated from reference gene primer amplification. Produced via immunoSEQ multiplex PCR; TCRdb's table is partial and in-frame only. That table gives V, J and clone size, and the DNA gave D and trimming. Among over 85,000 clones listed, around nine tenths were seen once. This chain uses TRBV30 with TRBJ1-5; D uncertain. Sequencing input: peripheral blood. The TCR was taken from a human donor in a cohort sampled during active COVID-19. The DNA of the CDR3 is TGTGCCTGGAGTCCTACCGACGGGATTCAGCCCCAGCATTTT. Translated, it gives CAWSPTDGIQPQHF. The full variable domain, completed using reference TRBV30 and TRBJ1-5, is SQTIHQWPATLVQPVGSPLSLECTVEGTSNPNLYWYRQAAGRGLQLLFYSVGIGQISSEVPQNLSASRPQDRQFILSSKKLLLSDSGFYLCAWSPTDGIQPQHFGDGTRLSIL.